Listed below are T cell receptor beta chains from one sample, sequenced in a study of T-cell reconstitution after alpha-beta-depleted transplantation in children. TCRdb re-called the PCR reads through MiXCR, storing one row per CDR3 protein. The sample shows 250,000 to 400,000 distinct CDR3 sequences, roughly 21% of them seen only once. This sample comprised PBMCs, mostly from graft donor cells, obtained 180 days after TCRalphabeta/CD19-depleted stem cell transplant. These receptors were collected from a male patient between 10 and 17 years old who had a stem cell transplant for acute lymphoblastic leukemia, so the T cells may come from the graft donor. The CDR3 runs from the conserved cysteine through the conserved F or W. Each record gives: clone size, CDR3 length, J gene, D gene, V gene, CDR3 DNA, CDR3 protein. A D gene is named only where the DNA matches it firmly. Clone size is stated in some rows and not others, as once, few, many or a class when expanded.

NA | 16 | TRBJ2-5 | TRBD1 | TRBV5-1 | TGCGCCAGCAGCTACCCGACAGGGGCGAACCAAGAGACCCAGTACTTC | CASSYPTGANQETQYF
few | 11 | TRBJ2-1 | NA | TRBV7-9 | TGTGCCAGCAGCTCCACGGGGGAGAAGTTCTTC | CASSSTGEKFF
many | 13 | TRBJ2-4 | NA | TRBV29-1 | TGCAGCGTTGCGACTGCGGCCAAAAACATTCAGTACTTC | CSVATAAKNIQYF
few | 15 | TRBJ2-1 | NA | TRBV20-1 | TGCAGTGCTAGAGAACAATTTAGCTCCTACAATGAGCAGTTCTTC | CSAREQFSSYNEQFF
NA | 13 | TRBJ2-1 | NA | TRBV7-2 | TGTGCCAGCAGCTTAACGAACGGGTATGAGCAGTTCTTC | CASSLTNGYEQFF
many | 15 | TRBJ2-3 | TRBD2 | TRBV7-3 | TGTGCCAGCAGCTTACTAGCGGGAGTCTCAGATACGCAGTATTTT | CASSLLAGVSDTQYF
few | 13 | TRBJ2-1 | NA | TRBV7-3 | TGTGCCAGCAGCTTACCGGCCTACAATGAGCAGTTCTTC | CASSLPAYNEQFF
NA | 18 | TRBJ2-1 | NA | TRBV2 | TGTGCCAGCAGTCCGATTAAGAGGGTTGACAGCTCCTACAATGAGCAGTTCTTC | CASSPIKRVDSSYNEQFF
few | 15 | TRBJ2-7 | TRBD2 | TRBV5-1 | TGCGCCAGCAGCTTGGGTAGCGGGTTTACCTACGAGCAGTACTTC | CASSLGSGFTYEQYF
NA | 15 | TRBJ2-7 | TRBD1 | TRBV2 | TGTGCCAGCACCGAGGGACAGTTGAGGATCTACGAGCAGTACTTC | CASTEGQLRIYEQYF
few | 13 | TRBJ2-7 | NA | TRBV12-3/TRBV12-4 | TGTGCCAGCAGTCCGGACTTCTCCTACGAGCAGTACTTC | CASSPDFSYEQYF
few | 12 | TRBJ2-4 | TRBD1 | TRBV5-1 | TGCGCCAGCAGCTTGACAGGGGATGACTGGTACTTC | CASSLTGDDWYF
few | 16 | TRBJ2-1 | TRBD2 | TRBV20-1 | TGCAGTGCTAGAGCAGCGGGAGGGCCCTCCTACAATGAGCAGTTCTTC | CSARAAGGPSYNEQFF
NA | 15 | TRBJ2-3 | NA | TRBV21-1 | TGTGCCAGCAGCCCGGCTTTTTCGTTCACAGATACGCAGTATTTT | CASSPAFSFTDTQYF
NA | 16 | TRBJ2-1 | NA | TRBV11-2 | TGTGCCAGCAGCGATTGGGACGGGGACTCCTACAATGAGCAGTTCTTC | CASSDWDGDSYNEQFF
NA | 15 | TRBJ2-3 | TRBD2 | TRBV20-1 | TGCAGTGCTAGATGGGGTCTAGCGGTCACAGATACGCAGTATTTT | CSARWGLAVTDTQYF
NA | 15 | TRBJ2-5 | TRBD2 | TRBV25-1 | TGTGCCAGCAGCCCCAAGGATAGCGGGAGGGAGACCCAGTACTTC | CASSPKDSGRETQYF
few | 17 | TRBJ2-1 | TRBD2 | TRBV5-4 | TGTGCCAGCAGAATGATTCCGTTAGCGGGAGGGGCGGGTGAGCAGTTCTTC | CASRMIPLAGGAGEQFF
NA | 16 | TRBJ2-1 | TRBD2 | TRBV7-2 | TGTGCCAGCAGCGCTGGACTAGCGGGCAGATACAATGAGCAGTTCTTC | CASSAGLAGRYNEQFF
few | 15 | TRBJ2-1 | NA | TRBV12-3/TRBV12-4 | TGTGCCAGCAGTTTAGCCGGGTTCTCCTACAATGAGCAGTTCTTC | CASSLAGFSYNEQFF
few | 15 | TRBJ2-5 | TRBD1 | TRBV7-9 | TGTGCCAGCAGCCCGGGACAGAGAAACCAAGAGACCCAGTACTTC | CASSPGQRNQETQYF
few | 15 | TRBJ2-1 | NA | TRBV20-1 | TGCAGTGCTAGTTACCTGGGACGCCAATACAATGAGCAGTTCTTC | CSASYLGRQYNEQFF
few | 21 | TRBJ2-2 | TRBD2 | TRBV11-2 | TGTGCCAGCAGTCGTTTCAGACCCGGGACTAGCGGGAGAGAGCGCACCGGGGAGCTGTTTTTT | CASSRFRPGTSGRERTGELFF
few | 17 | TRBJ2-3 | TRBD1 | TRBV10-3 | TGTGCCATCAGTGAGTCGATGCTGGACAGGGACACAGATACGCAGTATTTT | CAISESMLDRDTDTQYF
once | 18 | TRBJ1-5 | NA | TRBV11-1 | TGTGCCAGCAGCTTTCAGGGTCTAAGGGATCATAGCAATCAGCCCCAGCATTTT | CASSFQGLRDHSNQPQHF
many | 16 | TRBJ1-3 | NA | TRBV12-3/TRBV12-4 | TGTGCCAGCAAACCTCTTGACAGGCTCTCTGGAAACACCATATATTTT | CASKPLDRLSGNTIYF
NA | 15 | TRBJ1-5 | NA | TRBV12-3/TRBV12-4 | TGTGCCAGCAGTTTAGAGGGTGTCAAGAATCAGCCCCAGCATTTT | CASSLEGVKNQPQHF
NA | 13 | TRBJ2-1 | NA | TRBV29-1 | TGCAGCGCCGGCCCTGGGGGGTACAATGAGCAGTTCTTC | CSAGPGGYNEQFF
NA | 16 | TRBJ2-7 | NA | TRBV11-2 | TGTGCCAGCAGCTTAGTCGTTAGCGGAGTCCGACACGAGCAGTACTTC | CASSLVVSGVRHEQYF
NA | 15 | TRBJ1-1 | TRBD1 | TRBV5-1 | TGCGCCAGCAGCTTGGGGACAGGGGAGGACACTGAAGCTTTCTTT | CASSLGTGEDTEAFF
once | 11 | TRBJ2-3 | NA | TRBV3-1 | TGTGCCAGCAGCCATTGGGATACGCAGTATTTT | CASSHWDTQYF
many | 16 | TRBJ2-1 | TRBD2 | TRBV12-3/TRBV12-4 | TGTGCCAGCAGTCCCACAGGGACTAGCGGTTACAATGAGCAGTTCTTC | CASSPTGTSGYNEQFF
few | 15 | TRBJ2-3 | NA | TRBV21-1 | TGTGCCAGCAGCACCCGACCAGGAACCACAGATACGCAGTATTTT | CASSTRPGTTDTQYF
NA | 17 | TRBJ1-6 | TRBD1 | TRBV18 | TGTGCCAGCTCACCAGTTTTCGGGACAGAACTTAATTCACCCCTCCACTTT | CASSPVFGTELNSPLHF
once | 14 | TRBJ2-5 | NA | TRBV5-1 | TGCGCCAGCAGCGTGGATGTTAGGCAAGAGACCCAGTACTTC | CASSVDVRQETQYF
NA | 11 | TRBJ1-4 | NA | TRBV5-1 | TGCGCCAGCAGCTTGGATGAAAAACTGTTTTTT | CASSLDEKLFF
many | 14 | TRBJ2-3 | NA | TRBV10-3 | TGTGCCATCAGTGGAGGGAGGGGGACAGATACGCAGTATTTT | CAISGGRGTDTQYF
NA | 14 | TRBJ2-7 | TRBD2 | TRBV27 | TGTGCCAGCAGTTTGCTAGCGGCCGCCTACGAGCAGTACTTC | CASSLLAAAYEQYF
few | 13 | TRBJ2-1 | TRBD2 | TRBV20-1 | TGCAGTGCTAGGGCGGGAGGACCCAATGAGCAGTTCTTC | CSARAGGPNEQFF
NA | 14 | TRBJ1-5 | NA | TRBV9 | TGTGCCAGCAGCGTAGGGACGGACAATCAGCCCCAGCATTTT | CASSVGTDNQPQHF
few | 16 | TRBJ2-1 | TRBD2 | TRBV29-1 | TGCAGCGCTTTCGGACTAGCGGGAGGATGGATCGATGAGCAGTTCTTC | CSAFGLAGGWIDEQFF
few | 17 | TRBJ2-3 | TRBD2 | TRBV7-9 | TGTGCCAGCACCCTCTTGGGAAGCGGGGAATACACAGATACGCAGTATTTT | CASTLLGSGEYTDTQYF
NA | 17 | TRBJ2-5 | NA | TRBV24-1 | TGTGCCACCAGGGGGGGCCGGGCGTTTGGGAGCGAAGAGACCCAGTACTTC | CATRGGRAFGSEETQYF
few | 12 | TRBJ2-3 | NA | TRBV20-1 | TGCAGTGCTAGGTCCTCCGGGGATACGCAGTATTTT | CSARSSGDTQYF
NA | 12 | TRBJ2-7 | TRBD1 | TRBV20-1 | TGCAGTGCAAGGACAGGGGGCGGTCAGCAGTACTTC | CSARTGGGQQYF
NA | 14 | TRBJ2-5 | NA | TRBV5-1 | TGCGCCAGCAGCCCTCAGGGACCCCAAGAGACCCAGTACTTC | CASSPQGPQETQYF
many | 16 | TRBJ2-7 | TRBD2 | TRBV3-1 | TGTGCCAGCAGCAAAATTAGCGGGATATGGGTCTACGAGCAGTACTTC | CASSKISGIWVYEQYF
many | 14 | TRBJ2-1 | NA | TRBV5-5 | TGTGCCAGCAGCCACTTTCGGCGGACCCATGAGCAGTTCTTC | CASSHFRRTHEQFF
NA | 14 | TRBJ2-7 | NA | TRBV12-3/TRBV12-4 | TGTGCCAGCGGGCGGGGTGAATCTGTGGCTGGGCAGTACTTC | CASGRGESVAGQYF
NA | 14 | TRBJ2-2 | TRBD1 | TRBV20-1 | TGCAGTGCTAGAGCCTTCAGGGGGACCGGGGAGCTGTTTTTT | CSARAFRGTGELFF
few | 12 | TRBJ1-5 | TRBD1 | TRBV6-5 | TGTGCCAGCAGGACAGGGGCTCAGCCCCAGCATTTT | CASRTGAQPQHF
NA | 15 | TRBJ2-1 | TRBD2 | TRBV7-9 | TGTGCCAGCAGCGGTAGGACTAGCGGGAGAAATGAGCAGTTCTTC | CASSGRTSGRNEQFF
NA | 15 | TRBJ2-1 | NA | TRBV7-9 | TGTGCCAGCAGCCCGCTCCTATTTTCCTACAATGAGCAGTTCTTC | CASSPLLFSYNEQFF
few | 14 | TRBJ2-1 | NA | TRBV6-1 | TGTGCCAGCAGTCCCAACAGGGCTGCCAATGAGCAGTTCTTC | CASSPNRAANEQFF